The source of this T cell receptor beta chain is a study of PD-1 blockade in classical Hodgkin lymphoma. Some clones are missing from TCRdb's copy, which holds only in-frame ones; the method was immunoSEQ multiplex PCR. The sample records 25,000 to 35,000 clones, 60% to 75% being singletons. Each of the patients experienced relapse following autologous stem cell transplantation, and their brentuximab vedotin exposure differed. The germline gives CDR1 SGHAT, CDR2 FQDESV (reference sequence). This CDR3 contains 15 residues. Trimming took 0 bases from V and 2 from J, leaving 11 bases between them. This TCR came from a human donor with classical Hodgkin lymphoma. This chain uses TRBV11-1 with TRBJ2-7; D perhaps matches TRBD1 (5 bases). The sample consisted of peripheral blood mononuclear cells (PBMCs), taken before the second cycle of nivolumab. The CDR3 DNA reads as TGTGCCAGCAGCTTAGCGCAGGGTATGGCCTACGAGCAGTACTTC. Translating gives CASSLAQGMAYEQYF.